This TCR beta chain was obtained from a study of T-cell reconstitution after alpha-beta-depleted transplantation in children (dated by TCRdb to 2016 to 2017). About the full investigation: Using TCR repertoire profiling, the study quantitatively followed how T-cell immune reconstitution unfolded in children after TCRalphabeta/CD19-depleted allogeneic hematopoietic cell transplantation. On the study overall, not on this receptor specifically: In some patients, the high TCRbeta diversity seen at day 60 was put down to recipient T cells and intrathymic progenitors that had survived conditioning. The frequencies of hyperexpanded clones fell over the following months, and after one year, T-cell counts and TCRbeta diversity were mostly attributed to newly produced T cells. About two months after transplant, the apparently early recovery of alphabetaT-cell counts reportedly depended on just several hundred clones that had expanded rapidly and came from non-depleted graft cells.

As regards this clonotype: This receptor's antigen is unknown. No much larger clone exists at a distance of one base, and base qualities are not known.

The junction shows trimming of 6 bases on V and 2 bases on J, and the gene matches do not reach 5 bases of it. As encoded in the germline V gene, CDR1 is WSHSY while CDR2 is SAAADI. From its cysteine to its phenylalanine, the CDR3 spans 14 amino acids. The retained sequence is limited to the CDR3, 42 bases, with the frame set at the first base. Per the publication, the treatment or condition label means: allogeneic hematopoietic cell transplantation with graft depleted of TCRalphabeta T cells and CD19 B cells. The transplant recipients were children given TCRalphabeta/CD19-depleted allogeneic hematopoietic cell grafts. The library relied on PCR. Sequenced on an Illumina HiSeq 2500. TCR library preparation used molecular barcoding, with unique molecular identifiers applied to normalize quantification of the TCRbeta repertoire. Through fastp at Q25 and MiXCR, TCRdb rebuilt clones from the public reads, retaining in-frame beta chains. Every entry covers one CDR3 protein and lists the most common genes and DNA from its rows. The sample profile shows over 200,000 distinct CDR3 sequences; around a sixth of them were found once. About 45% of the sample rests with the top ten.

The sequencing here drew on PBMCs, mostly from graft donor cells, taken 360 days after TCRalphabeta/CD19-depleted stem cell transplant. The chain uses TRBV10-2 and TRBJ2-3, with 7 junctional bases fitting TRBD1. The receptor was derived from a male patient between 2 and 10 years old who had a stem cell transplant for acute lymphoblastic leukemia, so the T cells may come from the graft donor. The CDR3 reads as follows: CASSWTGFTDTQYF. The DNA reads TGCGCCAGCAGCTGGACAGGTTTCACAGATACGCAGTATTTT.